The TCR beta chain under discussion was sequenced for a study of T cells in women clearing cervical HPV infection. Overall study results and limits: Repertoire richness, not evenness, was significantly elevated in CIN3+ cases versus controls.

Some clones are missing from TCRdb's copy, which holds only in-frame ones; the method was immunoSEQ multiplex PCR. The sample includes some 40,000 clones. A word on this clone: The antigen remains unidentified.

The sample comprised blood buffy coat. The sequence was obtained from a woman aged 18-70 years with a cervical HPV16 infection that either progressed to CIN3+ or cleared (not recorded which).

The chain's CDR3 is CASSPTGQPNYGYTF. CDR3 DNA (partial): TGTGCCAGCAGTCCCACGGGACAGCCTAACTATGGC. V and J are TRBV6-2 or TRBV6-3 and TRBJ1-2; TRBD1 aligns across 7 bases. The CDR3 end falls 3 residues outside the read, so it is completed with the germline J gene. Germline V lookup: CDR1 MNHEY, CDR2 SVGEGT. The CDR3 length is 15 residues. The V gene end was trimmed by 5 bases and the J gene end by 0 bases; junction bases not matched to a gene: 6.